This TCR beta chain was retrieved from a study of monozygotic twins with inflammatory bowel disease. Study-level findings and limits: The analysis yielded no support for one strong signal or clonotype associated with IBD.

The RNA usage for each TCR library was 3500 ng of total RNA. With the 5' RACE reads reprocessed, TCRdb shows one record per CDR3 protein and no DNA. The sample includes around 380,000 distinct CDR3 sequences. This CDR3 contains 18 residues. About this clonotype: Its antigen is still unknown.

Phlebotomy per donor yielded a single 2.5 ml blood sample. This sequence was found in a human donor with ulcerative colitis or Crohn's disease, or a healthy co-twin of an affected twin (not recorded which). The source material was blood. The rearrangement uses TRBV12-3 or TRBV12-4 and TRBJ2-1; TCRdb lists TRBD2, though no DNA is available to test this call. CDR3: CASSRSQTGLTRYNEQFF.